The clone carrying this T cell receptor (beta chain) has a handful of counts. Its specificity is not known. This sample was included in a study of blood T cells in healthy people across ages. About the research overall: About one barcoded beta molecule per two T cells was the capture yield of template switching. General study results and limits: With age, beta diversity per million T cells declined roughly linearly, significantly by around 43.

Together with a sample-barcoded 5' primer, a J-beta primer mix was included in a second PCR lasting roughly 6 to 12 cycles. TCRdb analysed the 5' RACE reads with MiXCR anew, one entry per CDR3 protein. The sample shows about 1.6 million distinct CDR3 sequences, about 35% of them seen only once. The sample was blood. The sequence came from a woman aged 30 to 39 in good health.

Written as DNA, the CDR3 is TGTGCCAGCAGTTCGGACAGGGCACAGACCCAGTACTTC. Amino acids: CASSSDRAQTQYF. The chain combines TRBV12-3 or TRBV12-4 with TRBJ2-5; 8 positions agree with TRBD1. The CDR3 length is 13 residues. Trimming took 4 bases from V and 6 from J; bases not matched to a gene: 4.